This passage covers 8 T cell receptor beta chains from one sample sequenced in a study of blood T cell repertoires in COVID-19. Assay used: immunoSEQ multiplex PCR; TCRdb lists only in-frame clones, some missing. The sample has just over 90,000 clones, under 90% seen once; the top ten hold approximately 1.5%. The sample consisted of peripheral blood. These receptors were collected from a human donor with active COVID-19. The donor label of this sample is uncertain.

The chain recombines TRBV5-1 with TRBJ2-3, with D perhaps matching TRBD2 (5 bases). This CDR3 has 15 residues. Germline lookup yields CDR1 SGHRS and CDR2 YFSETQ. V lost 4 bases and J lost 2, with 14 bases in between. CDR3 sequence (DNA): TGCGCCAGCAGCCCCGAGCGGAGGTCCACAGATACGCAGTATTTT. This encodes CASSPERRSTDTQYF.

This sequence joins TRBV19 and TRBJ2-1, with 7 nucleotides matching TRBD2. Germline-derived CDR1 and CDR2 are LNHDA and SQIVND (reference sequence). Trimming cost V 1 base and J 9 bases; bases outside gene matches: 3. This CDR3 contains 13 residues. CDR3 DNA sequence: TGTGCCAGTAGTATAGGACCGGGAGGTGAGCAGTTCTTC. This codes for CASSIGPGGEQFF.

In this sample, this clone turned up a few times. This rearrangement joins TRBV5-6 to TRBJ1-6, with D unresolved. This CDR3 spans 16 amino acids. Trimming removed 4 bases from V and 10 bases from J, with 21 bases in between. Germline CDR1 and CDR2: SGHDT and YYEEEE. In DNA, the CDR3 is TGTGCCAGCAGCCATCACCTCGGTGGGAGTCTATCACCCCTCCACTTT. Protein: CASSHHLGGSLSPLHF.

V and J are TRBV19 and TRBJ2-5, with TRBD1 identical over 8 bases. V lost 1 base and J lost 1; bases outside the gene matches: 2. The CDR3 runs 15 residues. Germline lookup yields CDR1 LNHDA and CDR2 SQIVND (reference sequence). The DNA for the CDR3 is TGTGCCAGTAGTATAGGGACAGGGACCCAAGAGACCCAGTACTTC. This gives the protein CASSIGTGTQETQYF.

The chain is built from TRBV30 and TRBJ2-2, with D unclear. The length of the CDR3 is 13 residues. Germline CDR1 and CDR2: GTSNPN and SVGIG (reference sequence). V lost 3 bases to trimming and J lost 0 bases, with 5 bases between them. The CDR3 reads CAWRASNTGELFF. In DNA form, the CDR3 reads TGTGCCTGGAGGGCTTCGAACACCGGGGAGCTGTTTTTT.

This clone was observed once. This rearrangement joins TRBV5-8 to TRBJ1-1, with D hard to call. Deletions cut 2 bases from V and 5 bases from J, with 19 bases between. Germline assignment: CDR1 SGHTS and CDR2 YDEGEE. The CDR3 is 16 amino acids. CDR3 sequence (DNA): TGTGCCAGCAGCTTCAGTGGGTTCGTAGGAGGGACTGAAGCTTTCTTT. Amino acid sequence: CASSFSGFVGGTEAFF. Complete variable domain (other parts from reference TRBV5-8 and TRBJ1-1): EAGVTQSPTHLIKTRGQQATLRCSPISGHTSVYWYQQALGLGLQFLLWYDEGEERNRGNFPPRFSGRQFPNYSSELNVNALELEDSALYLCASSFSGFVGGTEAFFGQGTRLTVV.

For the CDR3, the DNA is TGTGCCAGCAGCCTAGCGGGGGGGCTCGTGGAGACCCAGTACTTC. This codes for CASSLAGGLVETQYF. The chain combines TRBV3-1 (or the pseudogene TRBV3-2) with TRBJ2-5; 11 bases line up with TRBD2. The germline gives CDR1 LGHDT, CDR2 YNNKEL (reference sequence). This CDR3 has 15 residues. V lost 4 bases to trimming and J lost 5 bases; unmatched junction nucleotides: 6.

The table lists this clone with a few counts. The V gene is TRBV6-1, the J gene TRBJ1-5, with D unclear. V gave up 2 bases and J gave up 0 bases, with 8 bases separating them. Germline V CDR1 and CDR2: MNHNS, SASEGT. This CDR3 region has 15 residues. The CDR3 nucleotides are TGTGCCAGCAGTGAACGTCCCGGTAGCAATCAGCCCCAGCATTTT. As protein: CASSERPGSNQPQHF.